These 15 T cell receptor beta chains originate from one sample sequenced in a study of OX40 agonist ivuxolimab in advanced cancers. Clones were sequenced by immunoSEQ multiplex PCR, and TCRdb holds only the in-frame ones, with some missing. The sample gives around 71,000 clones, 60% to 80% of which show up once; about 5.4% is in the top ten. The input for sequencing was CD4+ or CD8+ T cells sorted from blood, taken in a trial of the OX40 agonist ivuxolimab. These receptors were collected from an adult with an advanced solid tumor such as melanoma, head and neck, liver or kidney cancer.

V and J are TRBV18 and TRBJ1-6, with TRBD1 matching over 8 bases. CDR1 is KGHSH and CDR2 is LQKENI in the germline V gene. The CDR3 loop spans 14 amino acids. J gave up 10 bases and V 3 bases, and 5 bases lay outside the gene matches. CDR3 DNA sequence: TGTGCCAGCTCACCGGAGACAGGGGAGTCACCCCTCCACTTT. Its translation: CASSPETGESPLHF.

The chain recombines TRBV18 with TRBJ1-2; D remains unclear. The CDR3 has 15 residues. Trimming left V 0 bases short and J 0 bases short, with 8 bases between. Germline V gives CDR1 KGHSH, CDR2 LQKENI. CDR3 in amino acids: CASSPPAPTNYGYTF. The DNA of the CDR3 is TGTGCCAGCTCACCACCAGCCCCTACTAACTATGGCTACACCTTC.

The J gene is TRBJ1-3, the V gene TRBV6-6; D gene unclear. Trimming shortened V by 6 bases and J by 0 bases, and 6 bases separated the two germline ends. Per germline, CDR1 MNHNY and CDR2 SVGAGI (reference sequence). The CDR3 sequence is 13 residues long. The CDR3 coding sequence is TGTGCCAGCAGCAAGAGCTCTGGAAACACCATATATTTT. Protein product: CASSKSSGNTIYF.

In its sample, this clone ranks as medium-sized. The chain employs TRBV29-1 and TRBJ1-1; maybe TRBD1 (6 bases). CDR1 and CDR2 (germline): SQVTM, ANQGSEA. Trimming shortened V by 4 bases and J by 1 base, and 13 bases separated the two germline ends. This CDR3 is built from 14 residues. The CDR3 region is CSVAGGGSNTEAFF. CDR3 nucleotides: TGCAGCGTTGCGGGAGGGGGATCGAACACTGAAGCTTTCTTT.

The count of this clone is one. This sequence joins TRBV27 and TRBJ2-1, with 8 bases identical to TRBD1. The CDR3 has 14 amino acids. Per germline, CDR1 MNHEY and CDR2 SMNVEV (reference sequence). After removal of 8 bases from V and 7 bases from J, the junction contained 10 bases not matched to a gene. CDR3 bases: TGTGCCAGCTGTCCGACAGGGGCTTGGAATGAGCAGTTCTTC. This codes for CASCPTGAWNEQFF.

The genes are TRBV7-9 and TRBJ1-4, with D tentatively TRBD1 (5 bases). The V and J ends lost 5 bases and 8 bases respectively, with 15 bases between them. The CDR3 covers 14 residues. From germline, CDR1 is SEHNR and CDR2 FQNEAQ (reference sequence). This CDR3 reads CASSQRGGAEKLFF. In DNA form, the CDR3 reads TGTGCCAGCAGCCAGAGAGGAGGGGCGGAAAAACTGTTTTTT.

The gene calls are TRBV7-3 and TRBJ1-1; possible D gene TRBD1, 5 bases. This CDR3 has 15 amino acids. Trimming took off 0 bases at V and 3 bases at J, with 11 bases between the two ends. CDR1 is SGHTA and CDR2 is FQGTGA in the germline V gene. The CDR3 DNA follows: TGTGCCAGCAGCTTAACCGGGGGGTTGGACACTGAAGCTTTCTTT. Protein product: CASSLTGGLDTEAFF.

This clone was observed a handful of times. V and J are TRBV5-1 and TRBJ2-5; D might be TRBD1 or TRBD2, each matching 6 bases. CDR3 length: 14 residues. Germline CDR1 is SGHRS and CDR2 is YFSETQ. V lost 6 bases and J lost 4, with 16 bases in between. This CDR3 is CASNLRGAGETQYF. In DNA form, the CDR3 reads TGCGCCAGCAACCTGAGGGGGGCCGGAGAGACCCAGTACTTC.

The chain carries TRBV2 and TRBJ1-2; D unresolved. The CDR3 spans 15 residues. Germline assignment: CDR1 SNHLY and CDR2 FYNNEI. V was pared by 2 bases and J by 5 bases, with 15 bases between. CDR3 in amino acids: CASSEIVTSPYGYTF. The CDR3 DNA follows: TGTGCCAGCAGTGAAATAGTAACATCTCCATATGGCTACACCTTC.

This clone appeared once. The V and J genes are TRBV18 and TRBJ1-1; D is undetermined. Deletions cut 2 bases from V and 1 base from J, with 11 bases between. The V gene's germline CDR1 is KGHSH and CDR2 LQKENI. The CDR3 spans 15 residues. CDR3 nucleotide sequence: TGTGCCAGCTCACCAGGTCCGAGTAAGAACACTGAAGCTTTCTTT. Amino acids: CASSPGPSKNTEAFF.

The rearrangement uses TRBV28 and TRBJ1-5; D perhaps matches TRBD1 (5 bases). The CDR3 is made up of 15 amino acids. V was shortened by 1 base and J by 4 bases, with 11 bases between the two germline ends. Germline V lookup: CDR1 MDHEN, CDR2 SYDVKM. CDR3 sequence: CASSLSLGGNQPQHF. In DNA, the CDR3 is TGTGCCAGCAGTTTATCATTGGGGGGGAATCAGCCCCAGCATTTT.

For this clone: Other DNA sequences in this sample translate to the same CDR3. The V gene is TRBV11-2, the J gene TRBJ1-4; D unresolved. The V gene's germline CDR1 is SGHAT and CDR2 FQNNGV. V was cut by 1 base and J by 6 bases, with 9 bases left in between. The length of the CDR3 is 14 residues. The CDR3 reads CASSLAGLDEKLFF. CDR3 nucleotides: TGTGCCAGCAGCTTAGCGGGCCTCGATGAAAAACTGTTTTTT.

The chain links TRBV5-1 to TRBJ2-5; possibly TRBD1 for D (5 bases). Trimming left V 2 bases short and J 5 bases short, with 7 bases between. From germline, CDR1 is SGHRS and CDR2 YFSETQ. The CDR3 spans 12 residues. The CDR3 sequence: CASSFSGETQYF. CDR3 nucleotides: TGCGCCAGCAGCTTCTCAGGGGAGACCCAGTACTTC.

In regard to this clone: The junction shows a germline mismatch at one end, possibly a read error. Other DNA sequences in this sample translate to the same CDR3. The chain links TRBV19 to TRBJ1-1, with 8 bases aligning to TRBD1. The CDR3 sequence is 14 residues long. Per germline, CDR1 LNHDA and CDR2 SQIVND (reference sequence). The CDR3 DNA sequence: TGTGCCAGCAGTAAGGGACAGGCCAACACTGAAGCTTTCTTT. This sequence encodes CASSKGQANTEAFF.

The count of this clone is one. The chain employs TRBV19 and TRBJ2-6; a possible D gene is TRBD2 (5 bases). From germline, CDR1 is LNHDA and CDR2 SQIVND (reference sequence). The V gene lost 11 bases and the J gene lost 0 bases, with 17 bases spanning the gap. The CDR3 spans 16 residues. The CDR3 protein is CAARGGSSSGANVLTF. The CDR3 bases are TGTGCCGCCCGCGGAGGCTCGAGCTCTGGGGCCAACGTCCTGACTTTC.